This T cell receptor beta chain was captured in a study of blood T cell repertoires in COVID-19. Study-level background: From the United States, Italy and Spain came samples of acute and convalescent COVID-19. PBMCs, B-cell-depleted T cells, or T cells provided the cDNA or gDNA that made up the material.

This CDR3 comprises 13 residues. V was trimmed by 6 bases and J by 5 bases, leaving 13 bases between them. Germline CDR1 reads SQVTM; CDR2 reads ANQGSEA. In the original processing: How many nucleated cells were present was estimated from reference gene primer amplification. Sequenced by immunoSEQ multiplex PCR; TCRdb stores in-frame clones only, minus some. V, J and clone size derive from that table, while D and trimming were established from the DNA sequence. The sample contains more than 110,000 clones, about 86% of which appear only once. The receptor was isolated from a woman in her forties with acute or convalescent COVID-19. Sequences were obtained from peripheral blood. The chain combines TRBV29-1 with TRBJ1-4; no reliable D call. The CDR3, as DNA: TGCAGCGTCGCACCTAGCAAGAATGAAAAACTGTTTTTT. It codes for CSVAPSKNEKLFF.